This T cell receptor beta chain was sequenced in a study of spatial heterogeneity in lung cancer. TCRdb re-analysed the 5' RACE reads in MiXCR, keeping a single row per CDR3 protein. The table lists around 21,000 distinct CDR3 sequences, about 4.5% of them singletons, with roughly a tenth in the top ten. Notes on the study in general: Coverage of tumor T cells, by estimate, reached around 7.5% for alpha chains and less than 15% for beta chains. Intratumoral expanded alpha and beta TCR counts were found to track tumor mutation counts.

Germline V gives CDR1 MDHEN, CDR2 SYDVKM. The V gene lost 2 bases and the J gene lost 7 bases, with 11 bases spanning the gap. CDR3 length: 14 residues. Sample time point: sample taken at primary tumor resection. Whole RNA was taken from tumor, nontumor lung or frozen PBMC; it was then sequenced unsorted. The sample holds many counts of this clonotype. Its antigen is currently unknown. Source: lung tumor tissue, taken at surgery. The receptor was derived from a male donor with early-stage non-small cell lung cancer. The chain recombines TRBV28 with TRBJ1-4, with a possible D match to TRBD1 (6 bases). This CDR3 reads CASSLTGFGEKLFF. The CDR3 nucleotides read TGTGCCAGCAGTTTAACAGGGTTTGGTGAAAAACTGTTTTTT.